These T cell receptor beta chains were read from a single sample in a study of blood T cell repertoires in COVID-19. Using immunoSEQ multiplex PCR, the repertoire was profiled, and TCRdb retains in-frame clones only, with some absent. The data contain 540,000 or so clones, roughly 91% of them singletons. The sample comprised peripheral blood. These TCRs come from a woman aged 45-60 years with COVID-19, enrolled during active disease. CDR3s include the opening cysteine and the closing phenylalanine or tryptophan. A D gene is named only where the DNA matches it firmly. Rows may omit the clone size; those that give it use once, few, many or a size class.

NA,NA,TRBV2,TRBJ2-7,CASSSNRVNEQYF,TGTGCCAGCAGTTCTAACAGGGTCAACGAGCAGTACTTC
NA,NA,TRBV5-8,TRBJ2-4,CASTLGGGPNIQYF,TGTGCCAGCACCCTGGGAGGGGGACCAAACATTCAGTACTTC
TRBD1,NA,TRBV3-1/TRBV3-2,TRBJ1-1,CASSPQGQANTEAFF,TGTGCCAGCAGCCCACAAGGACAGGCAAACACTGAAGCTTTCTTT
TRBD1,NA,TRBV7-3,TRBJ2-1,CASSSGGTGGSYNEQFF,TGTGCCAGCAGCTCAGGTGGGACAGGGGGCTCCTACAATGAGCAGTTCTTC
TRBD1,few,TRBV19,TRBJ1-5,CATYSGQGYQPQHF,TGTGCCACCTACAGCGGACAGGGGTATCAGCCCCAGCATTTT
NA,NA,TRBV7-9,TRBJ1-2,CASSLGGLSYTF,TGTGCCAGCAGCTTAGGGGGGCTGAGCTACACCTTC
TRBD2,NA,TRBV2,TRBJ2-1,CASSRGLAGYNEQFF,TGTGCCAGCAGCCGCGGACTAGCGGGGTACAATGAGCAGTTCTTC
NA,NA,TRBV12-3/TRBV12-4,TRBJ1-1,CASSLLNTEAFF,TGTGCCAGCAGTCTGTTGAACACTGAAGCTTTCTTT
NA,NA,TRBV7-9,TRBJ2-6,CASSDDIVDNSGANVLTF,TGTGCCAGCAGCGACGATATCGTAGACAACTCTGGGGCCAACGTCCTGACTTTC
NA,NA,TRBV5-4,TRBJ2-1,CASSSSQGGDEQFF,TGTGCCAGCAGCTCATCACAGGGGGGGGATGAGCAGTTCTTC
NA,once,TRBV30,TRBJ1-6,CAWLEAWDNSPLHF,TGTGCCTGGTTGGAGGCTTGGGATAATTCACCCCTCCACTTT
TRBD2,NA,TRBV7-2,TRBJ2-3,CASSLGSGGPTDTQYF,TGTGCCAGCAGCTTAGGTAGCGGGGGGCCCACAGATACGCAGTATTTT
NA,NA,TRBV30,TRBJ1-4,CAWSVQRGEKLFF,TGTGCCTGGAGTGTACAAAGGGGGGAAAAACTGTTTTTT
TRBD1,NA,TRBV5-1,TRBJ1-6,CASQGASYNSPLHF,TGCGCCAGTCAGGGGGCGTCCTATAATTCACCCCTCCACTTT
NA,NA,TRBV21-1,TRBJ2-4,CASSNLGEF,TGTGCCAGCAGCAATTTAGGAGAGTTC
TRBD2,NA,TRBV30,TRBJ2-5,CAWSVGSSGGTGETQYF,TGTGCCTGGAGTGTAGGTTCTAGCGGGGGAACCGGAGAGACCCAGTACTTC
NA,NA,TRBV30,TRBJ1-5,CAWSTHLGVNQPQHF,TGTGCCTGGAGTACCCACCTCGGGGTTAATCAGCCCCAGCATTTT
NA,NA,TRBV2,TRBJ1-1,CASGRMNTEAFF,TGTGCCAGCGGCAGGATGAACACTGAAGCTTTCTTT
NA,NA,TRBV6-5,TRBJ1-3,CASSSRTVGGNTIYF,TGTGCCAGCAGTTCCAGGACAGTAGGAGGAAACACCATATATTTT
NA,NA,TRBV11-2,TRBJ1-1,CASSLRSANTEAFF,TGTGCCAGCAGCTTACGTAGTGCGAACACTGAAGCTTTCTTT
TRBD1,NA,TRBV7-9,TRBJ1-2,CASSVLTGGDYGYTF,TGTGCCAGCAGCGTCCTGACAGGGGGCGACTATGGCTACACCTTC
NA,NA,TRBV19,TRBJ1-1,CASSIYKTNTEAFF,TGTGCCAGTAGTATATATAAGACTAACACTGAAGCTTTCTTT
NA,NA,TRBV11-2,TRBJ1-1,CASSAYTEAFF,TGTGCCAGCAGCGCGTACACTGAAGCTTTCTTT
NA,NA,TRBV9,TRBJ1-2,CASSVDGRGYGYTF,TGTGCCAGCAGCGTAGATGGCAGAGGATATGGCTACACCTTC
NA,NA,TRBV30,TRBJ1-5,CAWSLTGSGGNQPQHF,TGTGCCTGGAGTCTCACAGGGTCCGGTGGCAATCAGCCCCAGCATTTT
NA,NA,TRBV5-1,TRBJ2-5,CASSLNEGEETQYF,TGCGCCAGCAGCCTCAACGAGGGTGAAGAGACCCAGTACTTC
NA,NA,TRBV7-2,TRBJ1-5,CASSFRGGVGQPQHF,TGTGCCAGCAGCTTTAGGGGAGGGGTCGGTCAGCCCCAGCATTTT